These 6 T cell receptor beta chains originate from one sample sequenced in a study of Graves' ophthalmopathy and Graves' hyperthyroidism. TCR beta CDR3 amplification used RNA transcripts. First-round RT-PCR employed HTBI primers, with a second-round multiplex PCR after it. TCRdb used MiXCR to reprocess the multiplex PCR reads, holding one entry per CDR3 protein. The sample has under 350,000 distinct CDR3 sequences, 17% seen once. Sequencing was carried out using peripheral blood. The receptors were gathered from an adult man with Graves' ophthalmopathy.

This clonotype was counted many times. The chain combines TRBV27 with TRBJ2-7, with 9 bases matching TRBD1. The CDR3 is made up of 15 amino acids. CDR1 MNHEY and CDR2 SMNVEV come from the germline V gene (reference sequence). J lost 1 base, V lost 4 bases, and 5 bases had no gene match. CDR3 sequence: CASSWTGQGSYEQYF. The CDR3 nucleotides read TGTGCCAGCAGTTGGACGGGACAGGGTTCCTACGAGCAGTACTTC.

This clonotype was counted ten times or more. One end of the junction varies from germline; a read error may be responsible. The chain employs TRBV20-1 and TRBJ1-1; the D is unclear. CDR1 and CDR2 (germline): DFQATT, SNEGSKA (reference sequence). This CDR3 comprises 15 residues. CDR3 residues: CSARDSRRVKTEAFF. The CDR3 nucleotides read TGCAGTGCTAGAGATTCTCGACGGGTGAAAACTGAAGCTTTCTTT.

In its sample, this clonotype was seen many times. V usage is TRBV12-3 or TRBV12-4 and J usage is TRBJ1-1; D is undetermined. Trimming pared 7 bases from V and 3 bases from J, leaving 24 bases between. The CDR3 spans 17 residues. The CDR3 DNA sequence: TGTGCCAGCACCCCACCGATGGGAAGTAACCGGTACACTGAAGCTTTCTTT. Amino acids: CASTPPMGSNRYTEAFF.

The chain has TRBV5-1 and TRBJ1-1; TRBD1 matches 8 bases. Germline V lookup: CDR1 SGHRS, CDR2 YFSETQ. Trimming removed 2 bases from V and 1 base from J; junction bases left unmatched: 4. The CDR3 is 15 residues long. CDR3 bases: TGCGCCAGCAGCTTCCCCGACAGGGGGAACACTGAAGCTTTCTTT. This codes for CASSFPDRGNTEAFF. Using reference TRBV5-1 and TRBJ1-1 for the parts outside the CDR3, the full variable domain is KAGVTQTPRYLIKTRGQQVTLSCSPISGHRSVSWYQQTPGQGLQFLFEYFSETQRNKGNFPGRFSGRQFSNSRSEMNVSTLELGDSALYLCASSFPDRGNTEAFFGQGTRLTVV.

The sample holds many counts of this clonotype. The chain recombines TRBV15 with TRBJ1-1, with a tentative D call TRBD1 (5 bases). The CDR3 totals 15 residues. V gave up 0 bases and J gave up 0 bases, with 8 bases separating them. Per germline, CDR1 LNHNV and CDR2 YYDKDF (reference sequence). The CDR3, as DNA: TGTGCCACCAGCAGAGATGACAGCATGAACACTGAAGCTTTCTTT. Translation gives CATSRDDSMNTEAFF. The full variable domain, its missing parts supplied by reference TRBV15 and TRBJ1-1, is DAMVIQNPRYQVTQFGKPVTLSCSQTLNHNVMYWYQQKSSQAPKLLFHYYDKDFNNEADTPDNFQSRRPNTSFCFLDIRSPGLGDTAMYLCATSRDDSMNTEAFFGQGTRLTVV.

In its sample, this clonotype was seen many times. The chain links TRBV5-1 to TRBJ1-1; 9 bases are a match to TRBD1. Germline trimming cut 4 bases from V and 6 bases from J; bases unmatched to any gene: 13. The CDR3 totals 16 residues. Germline-derived CDR1 and CDR2 are SGHRS and YFSETQ. DNA for the CDR3: TGCGCCAGCAGCACAAATCTACAGGGGGCAGGCCCTGAAGCTTTCTTT. Translated: CASSTNLQGAGPEAFF.